Listed below are T cell receptor beta chains from one sample, sequenced in a study of T-cell reconstitution after alpha-beta-depleted transplantation in children. TCRdb redid the calling of the PCR reads with MiXCR, one entry per CDR3 protein. In the table there are more than 400,000 distinct CDR3 sequences, approximately 10% of which are singletons. The source material was PBMCs, mostly from graft donor cells, sampled 180 days after TCRalphabeta/CD19-depleted stem cell transplant. The source is a female patient aged 2 to 10 who had a stem cell transplant for aplastic anemia, so the T cells may come from the graft donor. Each CDR3 is given with its conserved first and last residue. The D gene is left open where the match is weak. Expanded clones are given a class, and other clones once, few, many or no size at all.

clone_size: few
d_call: .
v_call: TRBV5-1
j_call: TRBJ2-3
cdr3_nt: TGCGCCAGCAGCTTGGCCCCAGTTAGCACAGATACGCAGTATTTT
cdr3_aa: CASSLAPVSTDTQYF

clone_size: .
d_call: .
v_call: TRBV6-1
j_call: TRBJ2-4
cdr3_nt: TGTGCCAGCAGCCGGACCGGCACCAAAAACATTCAGTACTTC
cdr3_aa: CASSRTGTKNIQYF

clone_size: .
d_call: TRBD2
v_call: TRBV20-1
j_call: TRBJ2-7
cdr3_nt: TGCAGTGCTAGAGATAGGGTGGCGACTAGCGGGAACTACGAGCAGTACTTC
cdr3_aa: CSARDRVATSGNYEQYF

clone_size: many
d_call: .
v_call: TRBV28
j_call: TRBJ2-5
cdr3_nt: TGTGCCAGCAGTCCCCTTGGGGAAGAGACCCAGTACTTC
cdr3_aa: CASSPLGEETQYF

clone_size: .
d_call: TRBD2
v_call: TRBV28
j_call: TRBJ2-2
cdr3_nt: TGTGCCAGCAGGGGTAGCGGGGCAAACACCGGGGAGCTGTTTTTT
cdr3_aa: CASRGSGANTGELFF

clone_size: many
d_call: .
v_call: TRBV27
j_call: TRBJ2-7
cdr3_nt: TGTGCCAGCAGTTTTAAACGAGCGATGGTCTACGAGCAGTACTTC
cdr3_aa: CASSFKRAMVYEQYF

clone_size: many
d_call: .
v_call: TRBV12-3/TRBV12-4
j_call: TRBJ2-1
cdr3_nt: TGTGCCAGCACCCCCCCCCACGGGATATCCTACAATGAGCAGTTCTTC
cdr3_aa: CASTPPHGISYNEQFF

clone_size: .
d_call: .
v_call: TRBV12-3/TRBV12-4
j_call: TRBJ2-7
cdr3_nt: TGTGCCAGCAGGGGGGAAGCAACCCCCTCGGGAGAGCAGTACTTC
cdr3_aa: CASRGEATPSGEQYF

clone_size: many
d_call: .
v_call: TRBV5-1
j_call: TRBJ2-3
cdr3_nt: TGCGCCAGCAGCTTGGTGGTTGCGGGACCGGGGGCAGATACGCAGTATTTT
cdr3_aa: CASSLVVAGPGADTQYF

clone_size: .
d_call: .
v_call: TRBV20-1
j_call: TRBJ2-7
cdr3_nt: TGCAGTGCTGCCGAACCCTACGGGGCCTCCGGGAATCTCTTTTTATACGAGCAGTACTTC
cdr3_aa: CSAAEPYGASGNLFLYEQYF

clone_size: .
d_call: .
v_call: TRBV11-1
j_call: TRBJ1-6
cdr3_nt: TGTGCCAGCAGCTTATCGACCCGTTGGGGGTACCCGGATAATTCACCCCTCCACTTT
cdr3_aa: CASSLSTRWGYPDNSPLHF

clone_size: many
d_call: .
v_call: TRBV4-3
j_call: TRBJ2-1
cdr3_nt: TGCGCCAGCAGCCGTTTGAACGGGGGTTCCTACAATGAGCAGTTCTTC
cdr3_aa: CASSRLNGGSYNEQFF

clone_size: many
d_call: .
v_call: TRBV6-2/TRBV6-3
j_call: TRBJ2-6
cdr3_nt: TGTGCCAGCAGTTACGAGGGAGCTGGGGCCAACGTCCTGACTTTC
cdr3_aa: CASSYEGAGANVLTF

clone_size: few
d_call: .
v_call: TRBV20-1
j_call: TRBJ1-2
cdr3_nt: TGCAGTGCTAGAAGACAGGAGCCCTATGGCTACACCTTC
cdr3_aa: CSARRQEPYGYTF

clone_size: .
d_call: TRBD1
v_call: TRBV27
j_call: TRBJ2-2
cdr3_nt: TGTGCCAGCAGTTTCCGGACAGGGGGCGCCGGATGGACCGGGGAGCTGTTTTTT
cdr3_aa: CASSFRTGGAGWTGELFF

clone_size: few
d_call: .
v_call: TRBV6-5
j_call: TRBJ1-6
cdr3_nt: TGTGCCAGCAGTTACTTCGGGGATTCACCCCTCCACTTT
cdr3_aa: CASSYFGDSPLHF

clone_size: few
d_call: .
v_call: TRBV7-8
j_call: TRBJ2-3
cdr3_nt: TGTGCCAGCAGCACCAACCCGCAGGGTTTCACAGATACGCAGTATTTT
cdr3_aa: CASSTNPQGFTDTQYF

clone_size: .
d_call: .
v_call: TRBV28
j_call: TRBJ2-4
cdr3_nt: TGTGCCAGCACCTCGCAGGGTCCGAAAAACATTCAGTACTTC
cdr3_aa: CASTSQGPKNIQYF

clone_size: .
d_call: .
v_call: TRBV28
j_call: TRBJ2-3
cdr3_nt: TGTGCCAGCATGAGAGGCCCCACAGATACGCAGTATTTT
cdr3_aa: CASMRGPTDTQYF

clone_size: .
d_call: TRBD1
v_call: TRBV6-1
j_call: TRBJ1-4
cdr3_nt: TGTGCCAGCAGTGAATTCCGGACAGGGAGACTGTTTTTT
cdr3_aa: CASSEFRTGRLFF

clone_size: few
d_call: TRBD2
v_call: TRBV6-2/TRBV6-3
j_call: TRBJ2-1
cdr3_nt: TGTGCCAGCAGTTCCCTAGCGGGAGGGCCGAGCTCCTACAATGAGCAGTTCTTC
cdr3_aa: CASSSLAGGPSSYNEQFF

clone_size: many
d_call: TRBD1
v_call: TRBV12-3/TRBV12-4
j_call: TRBJ2-2
cdr3_nt: TGTGCCAGCAGTGAGCCGGGACAGGACACCGGGGAGCTGTTTTTT
cdr3_aa: CASSEPGQDTGELFF

clone_size: few
d_call: .
v_call: TRBV20-1
j_call: TRBJ2-3
cdr3_nt: TGCAGTGCACCTCCCTCCGGGAATACGCAGTATTTT
cdr3_aa: CSAPPSGNTQYF

clone_size: few
d_call: .
v_call: TRBV29-1
j_call: TRBJ1-1
cdr3_nt: TGCAGCGTTGAACAGTACCTGAACACTGAAGCTTTCTTT
cdr3_aa: CSVEQYLNTEAFF

clone_size: many
d_call: .
v_call: TRBV20-1
j_call: TRBJ2-3
cdr3_nt: TGCAGTGTCTGGCGACTGGGCACAGATACGCAGTATTTT
cdr3_aa: CSVWRLGTDTQYF

clone_size: many
d_call: TRBD2
v_call: TRBV28
j_call: TRBJ2-3
cdr3_nt: TGTGCCAGCAGTTTCCCGGCTAGCGGGAGGGCCGATACAGATACGCAGTATTTT
cdr3_aa: CASSFPASGRADTDTQYF

clone_size: few
d_call: .
v_call: TRBV10-3
j_call: TRBJ2-1
cdr3_nt: TGTGCCATCATGAACGACAATGAGCAGTTCTTC
cdr3_aa: CAIMNDNEQFF

clone_size: .
d_call: .
v_call: TRBV4-3
j_call: TRBJ2-3
cdr3_nt: TGCGCCAGCAGCCAAGTTGAGGCAGAGGAAGATACGCAGTATTTT
cdr3_aa: CASSQVEAEEDTQYF

clone_size: .
d_call: TRBD2
v_call: TRBV5-6
j_call: TRBJ2-2
cdr3_nt: TGTGCCAGCGGCACGCGGCTCCTGAGGAAGGGGAGCGGGGAGATGTTTTTT
cdr3_aa: CASGTRLLRKGSGEMFF